Following are 16 T cell receptor beta chains from one sample sequenced in a study of T-cell reconstitution after alpha-beta-depleted transplantation in children. Construction of the TCRbeta library involved unique molecular identifiers. One entry per CDR3 protein, called by TCRdb with MiXCR from the PCR reads. The profile shows around 380,000 distinct CDR3 sequences, approximately 11% of them singletons. This specimen was PBMCs from the stem cell graft donor, taken from the stem cell graft. The origin of the receptors is a human donor who donated a stem cell graft to a child with acute myeloid leukemia.

This rearrangement joins TRBV4-2 to TRBJ1-1, with 8 bases fitting TRBD1. The CDR3 extends over 16 amino acids. The trim removed 0 bases at V and 6 bases at J, leaving 9 bases unmatched. CDR1 LGHNA and CDR2 YNFKEQ come from the germline V gene. CDR3 in amino acids: CASSQDWQGAQSEAFF. The DNA of the CDR3 is TGTGCCAGCAGCCAAGATTGGCAGGGGGCGCAGTCTGAAGCTTTCTTT.

The chain uses TRBV18 and TRBJ1-3; the match to TRBD1 covers 9 bases. Germline V gene sequence: CDR1 KGHSH, CDR2 LQKENI. V was clipped by 0 bases and J by 4 bases; unmatched bases: 4. The CDR3 contains 16 residues. The DNA for the CDR3 is TGTGCCAGCTCACCACCTCGGGACAGGGACGGAAACACCATATATTTT. The encoded protein is CASSPPRDRDGNTIYF.

This clonotype showed up many times. J is TRBJ1-1 and V is TRBV20-1; D unclear. There are 12 residues in the CDR3. Germline V gene sequence: CDR1 DFQATT, CDR2 SNEGSKA (reference sequence). V was pared by 3 bases and J by 3 bases, with 8 bases between. CDR3 DNA: TGCAGTGCTAGTATGGATTACACTGAAGCTTTCTTT. As protein: CSASMDYTEAFF.

This clonotype was seen only a few times. CDR3 sequence (DNA): TGCAGCGTTGTCCGGTCTGGGTCCACTGAAGCTTTCTTT. This translates into CSVVRSGSTEAFF. The chain uses TRBV29-1 and TRBJ1-1; unclear D gene. V was trimmed by 4 bases and J by 4 bases, leaving 13 bases between them. CDR3 length: 13 amino acids. From germline, CDR1 is SQVTM and CDR2 ANQGSEA.

In its sample, this clonotype was seen a few times. The chain combines TRBV5-5 with TRBJ2-7; possibly TRBD2 for D (5 bases). Germline CDR1 is SGHKS and CDR2 is YYEKEE (reference sequence). This CDR3 is built from 15 residues. Between the trimmed V and J ends, which lost 4 bases and 5 bases, there was a span of 19 bases. The CDR3 nucleotides are TGTGCCAGCAGCCCAACGCCTGGAGGTTTCGACGAGCAGTACGTC. It translates to CASSPTPGGFDEQYV.

The chain is built from TRBV29-1 and TRBJ1-1; a possible D gene is TRBD1 (5 bases). The CDR3 is 13 amino acids. Germline V CDR1 and CDR2: SQVTM, ANQGSEA. Trimming took off 6 bases at V and 0 bases at J, with 11 bases between the two ends. The CDR3 here is CSVQGRMNTEAFF. The CDR3 nucleotides read TGCAGCGTCCAGGGAAGAATGAACACTGAAGCTTTCTTT.

This clonotype was observed a handful of times. The chain is built from TRBV10-3 and TRBJ2-3; D perhaps matches TRBD2 (5 bases). Between the trimmed V and J ends, which lost 8 bases and 0 bases, there was a span of 12 bases. Germline-derived CDR1 and CDR2 are ENHRY and SYGVKD. The CDR3 contains 14 residues. The CDR3 reads CAIGLAASTDTQYF. In nucleotides, the CDR3 is TGTGCCATCGGGCTAGCTGCTAGCACAGATACGCAGTATTTT.

The chain couples TRBV20-1 to TRBJ2-3; D gene uncertain. Germline CDR1 and CDR2: DFQATT and SNEGSKA (reference sequence). Trimming removed 3 bases at V and 0 bases at J, with 10 bases between. This CDR3 has 14 residues. CDR3 loop: CSASEVGSTDTQYF. CDR3 nucleotides: TGCAGTGCTAGCGAGGTCGGGAGCACAGATACGCAGTATTTT.

This clonotype appeared many times. The CDR3 nucleotides read TGCAGTGCTAGACCCGGGACCTCCTATAATTCACCCCTCCACTTT. Translation gives CSARPGTSYNSPLHF. V is TRBV20-1 and J is TRBJ1-6, with D possibly matching TRBD1 (5 bases). Germline CDR1 reads DFQATT; CDR2 reads SNEGSKA (reference sequence). The CDR3 is made up of 15 amino acids. V lost 2 bases and J 0 bases, leaving 8 bases between the germline ends.

This chain links TRBV6-1 with TRBJ1-2, with D possibly being TRBD1 (6 bases). The V end lost 6 bases, the J end lost 1 base, and 12 bases lay between the germline ends. There are 14 residues in the CDR3. CDR1 and CDR2 (germline): MNHNS, SASEGT. In DNA, the CDR3 is TGTGCCAGCAGCCGGGACACTTTTAACTATGGCTACACCTTC. Its protein is CASSRDTFNYGYTF.

The chain combines TRBV25-1 with TRBJ2-3, with D perhaps TRBD2 (6 bases). From germline, CDR1 is MGHDK and CDR2 SYGVNS. This CDR3 is 15 amino acids long. V was trimmed by 3 bases and J by 2 bases, leaving 12 bases between them. The CDR3 nucleotides read TGTGCCAGCAGTGACCTGGCGGGGACCACAGATACGCAGTATTTT. Translated: CASSDLAGTTDTQYF.

The J gene is TRBJ1-1, the V gene TRBV18, with D hard to call. Per the germline V gene, CDR1 is KGHSH and CDR2 is LQKENI. V dropped 1 base and J dropped 10 bases, with 16 bases sitting between them. The CDR3 sequence is 14 residues long. CDR3 residues: CASSPQTATSGAFF. The DNA of the CDR3 is TGTGCCAGCTCACCACAAACAGCAACCTCTGGAGCTTTCTTT.

V and J are TRBV6-2 or TRBV6-3 and TRBJ2-3; 9 bases align to TRBD1. Losses at the gene ends were 8 bases for V and 4 bases for J; bases not matched to a gene: 13. Germline V CDR1 and CDR2: MNHEY, SVGEGT. This CDR3 spans 16 amino acids. The CDR3 bases are TGTGCCAGCCACTACACCGGGACAGGGAGAGCAGATACGCAGTATTTT. Translation gives CASHYTGTGRADTQYF.

As for this clonotype: Its ends do not fully match the called genes, so a read error is possible. This sequence joins TRBV12-3 or TRBV12-4 and TRBJ2-5; possibly TRBD1 or TRBD2 for D (5 bases each). The CDR3 has 13 amino acids. In nucleotides, the CDR3 is TGTGCCAGCGACTACGGAGGACAAGGGACCCAGTACTTC. It translates to CASDYGGQGTQYF.

The rearrangement joins TRBV29-1 to TRBJ2-4, with 9 bases that match TRBD1. V lost 6 bases to trimming and J lost 0 bases; unmatched junction nucleotides: 12. The CDR3 runs to 17 residues. Germline values: CDR1 SQVTM, CDR2 ANQGSEA. In DNA form, the CDR3 reads TGCAGCGTGTCGACCGGGACAGGGATGATAGCCAAAAACATTCAGTACTTC. Translated: CSVSTGTGMIAKNIQYF.

This clonotype was seen a handful of times. This chain links TRBV5-1 with TRBJ1-1; no clear D. The V end was cut by 4 bases, the J end by 1 base, with 14 bases between. The CDR3 covers 15 residues. Germline loops: CDR1 SGHRS, CDR2 YFSETQ. CDR3 sequence (DNA): TGCGCCAGCAGCCGAATCGGAGGTGGGAACACTGAAGCTTTCTTT. Amino acid sequence: CASSRIGGGNTEAFF.